This TCR beta chain comes out of a study of long-term antiretroviral therapy in people with HIV. Study findings and constraints: ART was followed by higher diversity that remained below transplant donor controls.

Trimming shortened V by 7 bases and J by 4 bases, and 14 bases separated the two germline ends. CDR3 length: 14 residues. Germline CDR1 and CDR2: MNHEY and SVGAGI. Assay version v3.0 of immunoSEQ was used, and it was run at survey level. Clones were sequenced by immunoSEQ multiplex PCR, and TCRdb holds only the in-frame ones, with some missing. The sample contains about 14,000 clones, 75% to 85% of which appear only once. Only a few counts were recorded for this clone. The antigen is unknown. The sequencing here drew on unsorted PBMCs, taken 3.2 years before starting antiretroviral therapy. The chain carries TRBV6-5 and TRBJ2-1; D may be TRBD2 (5 bases). The sequence was collected from a man in his forties with HIV. This chain's CDR3 is CASTTGPGYNEQFF. The CDR3 DNA is TGTGCCAGCACAACGGGCCCGGGATACAATGAGCAGTTCTTC.